This entry is about one T cell receptor (beta chain). This sample is drawn from a study of pediatric ulcerative colitis. V lost 3 bases and J lost 4, with 3 bases in between. Per the germline V gene, CDR1 is MNHEY and CDR2 is SMNVEV (reference sequence). The CDR3 sequence is 11 residues long. The table came from immunoSEQ multiplex PCR; TCRdb's copy has only in-frame clones and leaves some out. Of about 40,000 clones in the sample, 75% were seen once. The rectum was sampled with one to two pinch biopsies at colonoscopy. The specimen sequenced was gut tissue. The sequence was collected from a boy younger than 18 with severe ulcerative colitis. This chain uses TRBV27 with TRBJ2-5, with D unresolved. CDR3 sequence: CASSLGETQYF. The CDR3 DNA is TGTGCCAGCAGTTTGGGAGAGACCCAGTACTTC.